The 19 T cell receptor beta chains reported below all come from one sample, sequenced in a study of blood T cell repertoires in COVID-19. Using immunoSEQ multiplex PCR, the repertoire was profiled, and TCRdb retains in-frame clones only, with some absent. The sample records approximately 390,000 clones, more than 75% being singletons. Sequences were obtained from peripheral blood. These receptor sequences come from a woman in her sixties or seventies with COVID-19, enrolled during active disease.

This chain connects TRBV28 to TRBJ1-3; D gene unclear. Trimming pared 4 bases from V and 4 bases from J, leaving 11 bases between. This CDR3 is 14 amino acids long. Germline V gene data show CDR1 as MDHEN and CDR2 as SYDVKM. DNA for the CDR3: TGTGCCAGCAGTTCCCCCGGACTGGGAAACACCATATATTTT. This translates into CASSSPGLGNTIYF.

V and J are TRBV10-3 and TRBJ1-2; D possibly corresponds to TRBD1 (6 bases). The V and J ends lost 2 bases and 4 bases respectively, with 8 bases between them. The CDR3 is 13 amino acids. From germline, CDR1 is ENHRY and CDR2 SYGVKD. The CDR3 sequence is CAISETQGYGYTF. The CDR3 DNA reads TGTGCCATCAGTGAGACACAGGGCTATGGCTACACCTTC.

The chain combines TRBV7-2 with TRBJ2-2, with 12 nucleotides matching TRBD2. CDR1 SGHTA and CDR2 FQGNSA come from the germline V gene. The length of the CDR3 is 18 residues. J was trimmed by 3 bases and V by 5 bases; bases with no gene match: 10. For the CDR3, the DNA is TGTGCCAGCAGCCCGCTAGCGGGGGGGCCGGATTACACCGGGGAGCTGTTTTTT. Encoded protein: CASSPLAGGPDYTGELFF.

The chain carries TRBV3-1 (or the pseudogene TRBV3-2) and TRBJ2-7; tentative D call: TRBD2 (6 bases). The germline V gene encodes CDR1 LGHDT and CDR2 YNNKEL (reference sequence). This CDR3 is built from 16 residues. Trimming stripped 4 bases from V and 2 bases from J, with 18 bases between. The CDR3 DNA is TGTGCCAGCAGCCCCTGGGTCGAGCGGGCCCCCTACGAGCAGTACTTC. Translation: CASSPWVERAPYEQYF.

V gene TRBV28 combines with J gene TRBJ2-3, with TRBD2 matching over 8 bases. The length of the CDR3 is 15 residues. Losses at the gene ends were 6 bases for V and 1 base for J; bases not matched to a gene: 6. Germline CDR1 and CDR2: MDHEN and SYDVKM. CDR3 sequence reads: CASRRRGGGTDTQYF. For the CDR3, the DNA is TGTGCCAGCAGAAGACGGGGGGGTGGCACAGATACGCAGTATTTT.

The chain carries TRBV5-1 and TRBJ1-2, with D possibly matching TRBD1 (6 bases). Between the trimmed V and J ends, which lost 4 bases and 4 bases, there was a span of 17 bases. Germline CDR1 reads SGHRS; CDR2 reads YFSETQ. The CDR3 is 15 residues long. As DNA, the CDR3 is TGCGCCAGCAGCATCGGACTGACAGGTGCCTATGGCTACACCTTC. It is translated as CASSIGLTGAYGYTF. The full variable domain, in which reference TRBV5-1 and TRBJ1-2 provide the parts outside the CDR3, is KAGVTQTPRYLIKTRGQQVTLSCSPISGHRSVSWYQQTPGQGLQFLFEYFSETQRNKGNFPGRFSGRQFSNSRSEMNVSTLELGDSALYLCASSIGLTGAYGYTFGSGTRLTVV.

The chain links TRBV3-1 (or the pseudogene TRBV3-2) to TRBJ2-3; 9 bases match TRBD2. Looked up from germline, CDR1 is LGHDT and CDR2 is YNNKEL (reference sequence). The CDR3 covers 17 residues. V gave up 0 bases and J gave up 5 bases; unmatched junction bases: 9. The CDR3 region has the DNA TGTGCCAGCAGCCAAGATCCCCTAGCGGGAATGGGAGATACGCAGTATTTT. It is translated as CASSQDPLAGMGDTQYF.

The gene calls are TRBV9 and TRBJ2-1; 10 bases align to TRBD2. The ends lost 0 bases at V and 10 bases at J; junction bases unmatched: 7. Germline assignment: CDR1 SGDLS and CDR2 YYNGEE. The length of the CDR3 is 15 residues. The CDR3 DNA sequence: TGTGCCAGCAGCGTAGCTACTGGACTAGCGGTAGAGCAGTTCTTC. Amino acid sequence: CASSVATGLAVEQFF.

CDR3: CASKTQGAGSTNEKLFF. CDR3 sequence (DNA): TGCGCCAGCAAAACCCAGGGGGCCGGTTCCACTAATGAAAAACTGTTTTTT. The chain combines TRBV5-1 with TRBJ1-4; 8 nucleotides line up with TRBD1. Germline CDR1 SGHRS, CDR2 YFSETQ. Germline trimming cut 6 bases from V and 2 bases from J; bases unmatched to any gene: 12. The CDR3 runs 17 residues.

The V gene is TRBV5-1, the J gene TRBJ1-4; TRBD1 aligns across 8 bases. The CDR3 loop spans 14 amino acids. With 5 bases clipped from V and 6 bases from J, the junction kept 6 bases outside the gene matches. CDR1 is SGHRS and CDR2 is YFSETQ in the germline V gene. The CDR3 region has the DNA TGCGCCAGCAGAATCGGACAGGGAGATGAAAAACTGTTTTTT. This sequence encodes CASRIGQGDEKLFF.

The chain recombines TRBV2 with TRBJ1-5; the D is unclear. Looked up from germline, CDR1 is SNHLY and CDR2 is FYNNEI. V shed 8 bases and J shed 7 bases, with 15 bases lying between them. This CDR3 is built from 13 residues. CDR3: CASGWEARQPQHF. DNA for the CDR3: TGTGCCAGCGGATGGGAGGCACGGCAGCCCCAGCATTTT.

The chain links TRBV27 to TRBJ2-2; no definite D call. Trimming pared 5 bases from V and 8 bases from J, leaving 15 bases between. The CDR3 totals 14 residues. From germline, CDR1 is MNHEY and CDR2 SMNVEV (reference sequence). The CDR3 region has the DNA TGTGCCAGCAGTCCTCCGGCTTGGGCTGGGGAGCTGTTTTTT. This translates into CASSPPAWAGELFF.

The rearrangement joins TRBV2 to TRBJ1-2; D is ambiguous. Looked up from germline, CDR1 is SNHLY and CDR2 is FYNNEI. This CDR3 has 12 residues. Between the trimmed V and J ends, which lost 7 bases and 0 bases, there was a span of 6 bases. CDR3 sequence reads: CASIPANYGYTF. Here the CDR3 DNA reads TGTGCCAGCATCCCAGCTAACTATGGCTACACCTTC.

Only one count was recorded for this clone. This sequence joins TRBV25-1 and TRBJ1-2; possibly TRBD1 for D (6 bases). V was pared by 4 bases and J by 2 bases, with 17 bases between. The CDR3 has 16 amino acids. Germline CDR1 and CDR2: MGHDK and SYGVNS. The DNA of the CDR3 is TGTGCCAGCAGTGGGTGGAGTCGGGGGGGCAACTATGGCTACACCTTC. Its translation is CASSGWSRGGNYGYTF.

This rearrangement joins TRBV18 to TRBJ2-5; possibly TRBD1 for D (6 bases). The CDR3 is 14 residues long. V lost 4 bases and J lost 1, with 10 bases in between. Germline V gene sequence: CDR1 KGHSH, CDR2 LQKENI. In nucleotides, the CDR3 is TGTGCCAGCTCACGGGACACCCTCCAAGAGACCCAGTACTTC. Its protein is CASSRDTLQETQYF.

The chain couples TRBV7-8 to TRBJ1-3; D not resolved. Germline assignment: CDR1 SGHVS and CDR2 FQNEAQ. With 6 bases removed from V and 4 bases from J, the gap between germline ends came to 10 bases. The CDR3 is 13 residues long. The CDR3 nucleotides read TGTGCCAGCAGTGACGCTAGAGGAAACACCATATATTTT. It specifies CASSDARGNTIYF.

V and J are TRBV6-5 and TRBJ1-1, with 10 bases that match TRBD1. CDR3 length: 14 residues. Germline V gives CDR1 MNHEY, CDR2 SVGAGI. Trimming cost V 7 bases and J 7 bases; bases outside gene matches: 9. The CDR3 sequence is CASTPGQGNFEAFF. The DNA of the CDR3 is TGTGCCAGCACTCCGGGACAGGGGAATTTTGAAGCTTTCTTT.

The J gene is TRBJ2-3, the V gene TRBV9, with D perhaps matching TRBD1 (5 bases). The CDR3 contains 15 residues. Germline V gene lookup returns CDR1 SGDLS and CDR2 YYNGEE. Trimming took 0 bases from V and 4 from J, leaving 12 bases between them. The CDR3 nucleotides are TGTGCCAGCAGCGTAGTTCAGGGTAGGGCAGATACGCAGTATTTT. It codes for CASSVVQGRADTQYF.

The chain uses TRBV5-1 and TRBJ2-7, with a weak D call TRBD2 (7 bases). The V and J ends lost 5 bases and 6 bases respectively, with 15 bases between them. The CDR3 is made up of 13 amino acids. Germline V gene data show CDR1 as SGHRS and CDR2 as YFSETQ. The CDR3 here is CASRREGVAEQYF. The CDR3 DNA follows: TGCGCCAGCAGGAGGGAGGGGGTCGCCGAGCAGTACTTC.